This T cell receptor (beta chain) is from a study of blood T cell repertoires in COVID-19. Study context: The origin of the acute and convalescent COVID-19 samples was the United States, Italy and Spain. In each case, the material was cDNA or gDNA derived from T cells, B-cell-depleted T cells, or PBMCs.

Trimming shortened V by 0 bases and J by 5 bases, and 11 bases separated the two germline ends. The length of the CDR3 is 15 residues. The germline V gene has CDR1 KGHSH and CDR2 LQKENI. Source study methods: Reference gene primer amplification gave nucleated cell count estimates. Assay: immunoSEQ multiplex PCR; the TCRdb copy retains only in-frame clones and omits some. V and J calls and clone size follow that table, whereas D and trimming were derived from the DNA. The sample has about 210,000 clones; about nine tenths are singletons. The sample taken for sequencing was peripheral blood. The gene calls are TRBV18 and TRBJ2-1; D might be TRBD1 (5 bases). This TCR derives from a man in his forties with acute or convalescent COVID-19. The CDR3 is CASSPPGQGNNEQFF. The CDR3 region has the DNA TGTGCCAGCTCACCACCGGGGCAGGGAAACAATGAGCAGTTCTTC.